This T cell receptor beta chain was documented in a study of CD8 T cells in ankylosing spondylitis. Broader study findings: Significantly higher representation of disease-linked clones was reported for matched ankylosing spondylitis synovial fluid. Some motif variants had been reported before (in reactive arthritis synovial fluid and blood).

A single record per CDR3 protein comes from TCRdb applying MiXCR to the 5' RACE reads. Of 250,000 to 350,000 distinct CDR3 sequences in the sample, around 21% are singletons; the top ten hold about 4%. Worth noting for this clonotype: Its matching antigen is unknown.

Germline CDR1 SGHAT, CDR2 FQNNGV. V shed 5 bases and J 1 base; nucleotides not matched to a gene: 7. The CDR3 has 17 amino acids. Source material: blood, either unsorted or a sorted T cell fraction (not recorded which). The clonotype was recovered from a female donor with ankylosing spondylitis or in good health (not recorded which). The rearrangement uses TRBV11-2 and TRBJ2-2; the match to TRBD2 covers 10 bases. CDR3: CASSLHRTSGNTGELFF. CDR3 nucleotide sequence: TGTGCCAGCAGCCTCCACCGGACTAGCGGGAACACCGGGGAGCTGTTTTTT. Full variable domain (missing parts from reference TRBV11-2 and TRBJ2-2): EAGVAQSPRYKIIEKRQSVAFWCNPISGHATLYWYQQILGQGPKLLIQFQNNGVVDDSQLPKDRFSAERLKGVDSTLKIQPAKLEDSAVYLCASSLHRTSGNTGELFFGEGSRLTVL.